The present T cell receptor beta chain was sequenced within a study of blood T cell repertoires in COVID-19. This clone has a handful of counts. Profiled with immunoSEQ multiplex PCR; TCRdb holds only in-frame clones, not every one. The repertoire holds approximately 45,000 clones, with 80% to 90% as singletons. This CDR3 contains 18 residues. Germline CDR1 is MGHRA and CDR2 is YSYEKL. Trimming removed 4 bases from V and 0 bases from J; junction bases left unmatched: 11. The material sequenced was peripheral blood. The clonotype comes from a woman aged 80 or over with acute or convalescent COVID-19. This sequence joins TRBV4-1 and TRBJ1-5, with TRBD1 matching 8 bases. Here the CDR3 reads CASSRRTGPLYSNQPQHF. Here the CDR3 DNA reads TGCGCCAGCAGCCGCCGGACAGGGCCACTCTATAGCAATCAGCCCCAGCATTTT.